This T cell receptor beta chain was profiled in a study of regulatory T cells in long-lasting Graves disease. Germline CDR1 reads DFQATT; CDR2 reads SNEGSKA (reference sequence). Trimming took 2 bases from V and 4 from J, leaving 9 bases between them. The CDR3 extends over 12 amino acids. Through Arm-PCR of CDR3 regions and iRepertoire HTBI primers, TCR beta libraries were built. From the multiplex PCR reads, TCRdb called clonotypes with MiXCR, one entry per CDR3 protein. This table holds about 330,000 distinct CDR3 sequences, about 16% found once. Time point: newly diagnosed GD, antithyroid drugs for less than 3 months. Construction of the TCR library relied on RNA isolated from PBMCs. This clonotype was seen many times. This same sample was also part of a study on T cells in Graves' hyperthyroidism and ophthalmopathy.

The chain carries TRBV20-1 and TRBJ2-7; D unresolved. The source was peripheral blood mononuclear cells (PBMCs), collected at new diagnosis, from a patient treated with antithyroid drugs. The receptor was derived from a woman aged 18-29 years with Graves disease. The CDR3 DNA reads TGCAGTGCTAGAATAGGCCCTTACGAGCAGTACTTC. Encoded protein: CSARIGPYEQYF.